This record covers a single T cell receptor (beta chain). The antigen it recognizes is unknown. Base quality data are lacking; no much larger clone is found one base away. Unmatched junction bases come to 9, with V trimmed by 2 bases and J by 5 bases. Looking up the germline V gene yields CDR1 SGHRS and CDR2 YFSETQ. The CDR3 spans 15 residues, from the cysteine through the phenylalanine. Just CDR3 DNA is preserved here, 45 bases in frame from base 1. Systemically healthy Caucasian individuals from Russia, 39 in total and aged 6 to 90 years, were included as donors. Ten milliliters of peripheral blood were drawn from each donor into EDTA-treated Vacutainer tubes. PBMCs were isolated by Ficoll-Paque density-gradient centrifugation, with at least 6 million obtained per sample. Trizol reagent was used to extract total RNA from the PBMCs, yielding at least 5.5 micrograms per sample. For every donor, flow cytometry on a PBMC aliquot measured the percentage of naive CD45RAhigh/CD27high T cells.

The data were taken from a study of blood T cells in healthy people across ages (dated by TCRdb to the mid-2010s). Background for the entire study: In model experiments, template switching captured roughly one uniquely barcoded TCR beta cDNA molecule for every two T cells. Donors of different ages were randomly distributed across sequencing lanes to avoid experimental bias. Using the same blood draw, the study looked at two additional independent replicas of 1 million unique cDNA reads for two donors, one aged 18 to 29 and the other aged 80 or older. Donors were grouped into four age groups: young (average roughly 15 years), middle-aged (39), aged (about 60) and long-lived (82). The study measured age-related changes in TCR beta repertoire diversity using deep sequencing normalized with unique cDNA molecular identifiers.

Library generation was performed with 5' RACE. TCRdb lists the instrument as Illumina HiSeq 2500. The second PCR ran for roughly 7 to 11 cycles and used a J-beta primer mix along with a sample-barcoded 5' primer. A template-switch 5' adaptor carrying 12 random nucleotides introduced a unique molecular identifier onto each TCR beta cDNA molecule. At least 2.5 million CDR3-containing paired-end reads were obtained from each sample. First-strand cDNA was synthesized from all RNA with the Mint cDNA synthesis kit, primed by a TRBC-specific oligonucleotide. All cDNA was treated with uracil-DNA glycosylase and then went through a first 18-cycle PCR with the universal primers M1SS and BC2_uni_R. Regarding the original processing steps: For normalization, 1 million high-quality reads, each with a distinct molecular identifier, were randomly selected from each sample. Reads sharing molecular identifiers were discarded rather than binned into consensus sequences. MiTCR, run with a Q25 quality threshold and the strictest error-elimination algorithm, handled CDR3 identification, clonotype clustering and error correction. A nonparametric unseen species model with Euler transformation was used to estimate lower-bound total TCR beta diversity. TCRdb applied fastp at Q25 and MiXCR to the public reads, then kept only in-frame beta chains. Rows with a matching CDR3 protein are joined into one entry that keeps the most common DNA and genes. The V and J calls here are based on TCRdb, not the publication. A total of under 2,000,000 distinct CDR3 sequences appear in this sample, 49% of them only once. Over 2% of the sample rests with the top ten.

Paper-wide results and their limitations: Compared with the aged group, the long-lived group had more naive CD4+ T cells, fewer expanded clones and increased TCR diversity, a pattern suggesting age selection. Since profiling was done on bulk unsorted PBMCs, naive and antigen-experienced compartments could not be conclusively compared. Observed TCR beta diversity per million T cells fell roughly linearly with age, and a significant reduction was already apparent by age around 40. Because donor CMV infection status was unknown, age-related changes in expanded clonotypes were potentially confounded. There was a strong correlation between observed TCR beta diversity and the percentage of naive T cells measured by flow cytometry. Estimates of total diversity based on one million sequenced T cells were considered lower bounds and underestimates.

Sequenced material: blood. The receptor's source is a woman aged 40 to 50 in good health. The chain uses TRBV5-1 and TRBJ2-7, and 8 junctional nucleotides match TRBD1. The DNA sequence is TGCGCCAGCAGCTTCAACGGACAGGGATCCAACGAGCAGTACTTC. Its protein is CASSFNGQGSNEQYF.